This T cell receptor beta chain was identified during a study of read filtering for tumor transcriptome and immune sequencing. Study-level findings and limits: In IR-seq, single-read clonotypes were roughly 80% of clonotypes but around 4% of reads.

CDR1 and CDR2 (germline): SQVTM, ANQGSEA. There are 15 residues in the CDR3. Trimming removed 4 bases from V and 5 bases from J, with 18 bases in between. There are many counts of this clonotype. Its antigen is not identified. From around 440 ng of RNA, a library with molecular barcoded alpha/delta and beta/gamma adaptors was made. TCRdb used MiXCR to reprocess the reads, holding one entry per CDR3 protein. This table has fewer than 25,000 distinct CDR3 sequences, roughly 20% appearing once. This clonotype was sampled from a donor aged 40 or over with multiple myeloma. J is TRBJ2-1 and V is TRBV29-1, with D tentatively TRBD2 (6 bases). The sequenced material came from a population of CD138-negative cells sorted from bone marrow. CDR3 sequence: CSVGGPGSGNNEQFF. Written as DNA, the CDR3 is TGCAGCGTTGGCGGGCCCGGGAGCGGCAACAATGAGCAGTTCTTC.